The source of this TCR beta chain is a study of human T cells and chemical hapten exposure. Study findings and constraints: Sensitization with DPC brought no change to TCRs above 1 in 1000 in frequency.

CDR3 length: 15 residues. Trimming cost V 3 bases and J 4 bases; bases outside gene matches: 6. Germline V lookup: CDR1 SGHRS, CDR2 YFSETQ. This sample's time point: pre-sensitization, week 0. Treatment of the sample: therapeutic diphenylcyclopropenone sensitization with weekly scalp DPC. Total RNA was extracted from unfractionated whole blood. Details on this clonotype: What it binds is not known.

What the library attached to individual cDNA molecules were unique molecular identifiers. TCRdb re-called the RACE reads through MiXCR, storing one row per CDR3 protein. The sample consists of tens of thousands of distinct CDR3 sequences, roughly 11% of them appearing once. The clonotype was recovered from a woman between 45 and 60 years old with alopecia areata. Some clones in this sample may be carry-over from other donors' samples. This specimen consisted of whole blood, obtained in connection with sensitization to the hapten diphenylcyclopropenone (DPC). The V gene is TRBV5-1, the J gene TRBJ1-2; 10 nucleotides match TRBD1. CDR3 DNA sequence: TGCGCCAGCAGCTGGGACAGGGGTACGGGCTATGGCTACACCTTC. It translates to CASSWDRGTGYGYTF.